These 15 T cell receptor beta chains were sequenced from one sample in a study of graft-versus-host responses after intestinal transplantation. Assay: immunoSEQ multiplex PCR; the TCRdb copy retains only in-frame clones and omits some. Found here are more than 90,000 clones, about 93% of them singletons; the top ten hold approximately 0.5%. Their cognate antigens are unknown. Sample: unstimulated CD8+ T cells sorted from spleen or lymph node cells, taken before intestinal transplant. These receptors originate from a human donor who received an intestinal transplant.

V is TRBV27 and J is TRBJ2-1, with D perhaps TRBD2 (6 bases). This CDR3 has 20 residues. Trimming removed 3 bases at V and 2 bases at J, with 26 bases between. CDR1 and CDR2 from the germline V gene are MNHEY and SMNVEV (reference sequence). The CDR3 loop is CASSFSLDIPPRLAYNEQFF. The CDR3 coding sequence is TGTGCCAGCAGTTTTAGCCTCGATATCCCTCCGAGACTAGCCTACAATGAGCAGTTCTTC.

This chain connects TRBV30 to TRBJ1-2; D remains ambiguous. V was clipped by 7 bases and J by 0 bases, with 12 bases between them. Germline-derived CDR1 and CDR2 are GTSNPN and SVGIG (reference sequence). This CDR3 region has 13 residues. The DNA of the CDR3 is TGTGCCTCTGAACTGATTTCTAACTATGGCTACACCTTC. Translation gives CASELISNYGYTF.

This clone was detected once. This chain uses TRBV19 with TRBJ2-7, with TRBD1 matching 10 bases. The germline CDR1 and CDR2 sequences are LNHDA and SQIVND (reference sequence). The CDR3 covers 14 residues. V was clipped by 5 bases and J by 2 bases; unmatched bases: 3. CDR3 sequence reads: CASSPGTGAYEQYF. The CDR3, as DNA: TGTGCCAGTAGTCCCGGGACAGGGGCCTACGAGCAGTACTTC.

V gene TRBV2 combines with J gene TRBJ2-3; 7 bases align to TRBD1. The CDR3 is 16 amino acids. Germline V gene data show CDR1 as SNHLY and CDR2 as FYNNEI. Trimming cost V 2 bases and J 5 bases; bases outside gene matches: 10. The CDR3 DNA is TGTGCCAGCAGTGAAAGTGAGGACAGGATTATAGATACGCAGTATTTT. It translates to CASSESEDRIIDTQYF.

The chain is built from TRBV6-6 and TRBJ1-2; 7 bases line up with TRBD1. The CDR3 is made up of 15 amino acids. Trimming at V came to 2 bases and at J to 10 bases, leaving 13 bases not matched to a gene. Per germline, CDR1 MNHNY and CDR2 SVGAGI (reference sequence). CDR3: CASSYGTADRGDYTF. CDR3 sequence (DNA): TGTGCCAGCAGTTACGGGACAGCCGATCGAGGAGACTACACCTTC.

The chain has TRBV28 and TRBJ2-2, with a weak D call TRBD2 (6 bases). The ends were cut back, 7 bases at V and 3 bases at J, with 15 bases in the middle. Germline V CDR1 and CDR2: MDHEN, SYDVKM. This CDR3 is 15 amino acids long. The chain's CDR3 is CASTTTGVYTGELFF. CDR3 bases: TGTGCCAGCACCACTACGGGGGTGTACACCGGGGAGCTGTTTTTT.

The chain employs TRBV2 and TRBJ1-5, with 7 bases lining up with TRBD1. J lost 9 bases, V lost 0 bases, and 8 bases had no gene match. The CDR3 spans 15 residues. Germline values: CDR1 SNHLY, CDR2 FYNNEI. The CDR3 here is CASSEAPGQMGPQHF. CDR3 bases: TGTGCCAGCAGTGAAGCGCCGGGACAGATGGGGCCCCAGCATTTT.

This chain links TRBV19 with TRBJ1-1, with a tentative D call TRBD1 (6 bases). This CDR3 contains 14 residues. Germline CDR1 reads LNHDA; CDR2 reads SQIVND (reference sequence). Trimming stripped 2 bases from V and 1 base from J, with 8 bases between. The chain's CDR3 is CASSISGQNTEAFF. The DNA for the CDR3 is TGTGCCAGTAGTATATCGGGACAGAACACTGAAGCTTTCTTT.

The rearrangement joins TRBV29-1 to TRBJ2-2; possible D gene TRBD2, 5 bases. Trimming took 2 bases from V and 3 from J, leaving 7 bases between them. The CDR3 loop spans 13 amino acids. The germline V gene has CDR1 SQVTM and CDR2 ANQGSEA. CDR3 nucleotide sequence: TGCAGCGTTGAACGGCGGGACACCGGGGAGCTGTTTTTT. It yields the protein CSVERRDTGELFF.

V gene TRBV6-5 combines with J gene TRBJ1-2, with no clear D. In germline, CDR1 is MNHEY, CDR2 SVGAGI. V shed 6 bases and J shed 3 bases, with 8 bases lying between them. This CDR3 contains 12 residues. CDR3 residues: CASSHGDYGYTF. CDR3 DNA sequence: TGTGCCAGCAGCCACGGTGACTATGGCTACACCTTC.

In the case of this clone: Germline is not matched at one junction end, which may reflect a read error. V usage is TRBV7-9 and J usage is TRBJ2-7; D ambiguous. CDR3 length: 11 residues. Germline CDR1 reads SEHNR; CDR2 reads FQNEAQ (reference sequence). DNA of the CDR3: TGTGCCAGCAGCTACTCCTACGGGCAGTACTTC. Encoded protein: CASSYSYGQYF. Looking up the rest from reference TRBV7-9 and TRBJ2-7 gives the full variable domain: DTGVSQNPRHKITKRGQNVTFRCDPISEHNRLYWYRQTLGQGPEFLTYFQNEAQLEKSRLLSDRFSAERPKGSFSTLEIQRTEQGDSAMYLCASSYSYGQYFGPGTRLTVT.

This rearrangement joins TRBV5-6 to TRBJ2-7, with 9 positions matching TRBD1. The CDR3 length is 13 residues. V dropped 4 bases and J dropped 5; count of bases not matched to a gene: 4. CDR1 is SGHDT, CDR2 YYEEEE, per germline. The CDR3 DNA reads TGTGCCAGCAGCGCCGGGACAGGGAACGAGCAGTACTTC. Its translation: CASSAGTGNEQYF.

V and J are TRBV4-1 and TRBJ1-2, with D possibly being TRBD1 (5 bases). The CDR3 length is 14 residues. Germline CDR1 is MGHRA and CDR2 is YSYEKL. Deletions cut 3 bases from V and 4 bases from J, with 12 bases between. Here the CDR3 reads CASSQEVGGYGYTF. CDR3 coding DNA: TGCGCCAGCAGCCAGGAAGTGGGGGGCTATGGCTACACCTTC.

The chain has TRBV28 and TRBJ2-5, with TRBD1 matching 8 bases. Germline V gene sequence: CDR1 MDHEN, CDR2 SYDVKM. Unmatched junction bases numbered 6, after V lost 4 bases and J lost 5 bases. The CDR3 runs 14 residues. The CDR3 nucleotides read TGTGCCAGCAGTTACCGGACAGGGATTGAGACCCAGTACTTC. It specifies CASSYRTGIETQYF. Supplemented by reference TRBV28 and TRBJ2-5, the full variable domain reads DVKVTQSSRYLVKRTGEKVFLECVQDMDHENMFWYRQDPGLGLRLIYFSYDVKMKEKGDIPEGYSVSREKKERFSLILESASTNQTSMYLCASSYRTGIETQYFGPGTRLLVL.

Concerning this clone itself: The same CDR3 arises from other DNA sequences in this sample as well. J is TRBJ2-7 and V is TRBV5-6, with TRBD2 as a possible D gene (5 bases). Germline V CDR1 and CDR2: SGHDT, YYEEEE. There are 14 residues in the CDR3. Trimming shortened V by 0 bases and J by 3 bases, and 10 bases separated the two germline ends. CDR3 in amino acids: CASSLGLAFYEQYF. CDR3 DNA sequence: TGTGCCAGCAGCTTGGGCCTAGCATTCTACGAGCAGTACTTC.